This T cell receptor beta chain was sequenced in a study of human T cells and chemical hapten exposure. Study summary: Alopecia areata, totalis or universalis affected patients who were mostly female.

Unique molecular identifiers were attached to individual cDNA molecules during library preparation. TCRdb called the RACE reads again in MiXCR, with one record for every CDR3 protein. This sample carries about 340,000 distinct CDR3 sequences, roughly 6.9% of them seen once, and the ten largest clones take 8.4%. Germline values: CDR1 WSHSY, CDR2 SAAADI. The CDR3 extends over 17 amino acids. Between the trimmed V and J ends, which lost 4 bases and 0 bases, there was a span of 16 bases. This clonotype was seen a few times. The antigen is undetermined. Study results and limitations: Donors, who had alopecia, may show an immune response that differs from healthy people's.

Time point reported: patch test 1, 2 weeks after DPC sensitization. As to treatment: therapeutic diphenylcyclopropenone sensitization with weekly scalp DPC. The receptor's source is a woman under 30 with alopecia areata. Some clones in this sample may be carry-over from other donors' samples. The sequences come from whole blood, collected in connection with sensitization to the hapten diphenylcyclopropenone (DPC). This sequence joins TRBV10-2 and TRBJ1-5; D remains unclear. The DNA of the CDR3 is TGCGCCAGCAGTGGGCCAGTCGTGGTAAATAGCAATCAGCCCCAGCATTTT. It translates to CASSGPVVVNSNQPQHF.